This note documents a single T cell receptor (beta chain) sequence. Its cognate antigen is unknown. This entry comes from a study of monozygotic twins with inflammatory bowel disease. Study-level points and caveats: Twins with IBD were found to have lower TCRbeta diversity (inverse Simpson) than healthy co-twins.

Eight reactions per sample, run separately, yielded cDNA. After re-calling the 5' RACE reads, TCRdb lists one entry per CDR3 protein, DNA absent. This listing includes fewer than 550,000 distinct CDR3 sequences. Sequencing was carried out using blood. The sequence was collected from a human donor with ulcerative colitis or Crohn's disease, or a healthy co-twin of an affected twin (not recorded which).

CDR3 sequence: CASSSIQGDYGYTF. V and J are TRBV5-4 and TRBJ1-2; TCRdb's D gene call, TRBD1, goes unchecked for lack of DNA. The CDR3 has 14 residues. CDR1 and CDR2 (germline): SGHNT, YYREEE (reference sequence).